These 14 T cell receptor beta chains were sequenced from one sample in a study of shared clonotypes between healthy human individuals. Profiled with immunoSEQ multiplex PCR; TCRdb holds only in-frame clones, not every one. The data contain roughly 2.2 million clones, around 92% of them singletons. Sequencing input: naive CD4+ T cells from PBMCs. As for subset: CD45RA+ positively selected. All receptors derive from a man aged 18 to 29 in good health. Some clones in this sample may be carry-over from other donors' samples.

This clone was counted once. This same CDR3 is encoded by further DNA sequences in the sample. In nucleotides, the CDR3 is TGTGCCAGCAGCTTGGGCCGTCAAGAGACCCAGTACTTC. Translation gives CASSLGRQETQYF. This chain uses TRBV7-7 with TRBJ2-5; D call uncertain. Trimming pared 3 bases from V and 2 bases from J, leaving 7 bases between. There are 13 residues in the CDR3. CDR1 SSHAT and CDR2 FNYEAQ come from the germline V gene (reference sequence).

The chain links TRBV7-4 to TRBJ2-7; D perhaps matches TRBD1 (5 bases). Germline assignment: CDR1 SGHVT and CDR2 SQSDAQ. The V end lost 0 bases, the J end lost 0 bases, and 9 bases lay between the germline ends. This CDR3 has 15 amino acids. Here the CDR3 reads CASSLATDRSYEQYF. The CDR3 DNA sequence: TGTGCCAGCAGCTTAGCGACAGACCGCTCCTACGAGCAGTACTTC.

J is TRBJ2-3 and V is TRBV28; D gene uncertain. This CDR3 region has 12 residues. Germline CDR1 reads MDHEN; CDR2 reads SYDVKM. Trimming cost V 4 bases and J 4 bases, with 6 bases left between them. The CDR3 loop is CASSSQSDTQYF. CDR3 DNA: TGTGCCAGCAGTTCCCAGTCAGATACGCAGTATTTT.

CDR3 sequence (DNA): TGTGCCAGCAGCTCCTCGGACAGATCGAACACCGGGGAGCTGTTTTTT. Translated, it gives CASSSSDRSNTGELFF. The rearrangement uses TRBV7-9 and TRBJ2-2; possible D gene TRBD1, 6 bases. CDR3 size: 16 residues. Germline V CDR1 and CDR2: SEHNR, FQNEAQ (reference sequence). V lost 4 bases and J 0 bases, leaving 12 bases between the germline ends. Variable domain in full (rest from reference TRBV7-9 and TRBJ2-2): DTGVSQNPRHKITKRGQNVTFRCDPISEHNRLYWYRQTLGQGPEFLTYFQNEAQLEKSRLLSDRFSAERPKGSFSTLEIQRTEQGDSAMYLCASSSSDRSNTGELFFGEGSRLTVL.

This clone was picked up one time. J is TRBJ2-7 and V is TRBV7-2; 7 bases are shared with TRBD2. There are 15 residues in the CDR3. Per the germline V gene, CDR1 is SGHTA and CDR2 is FQGNSA. The V segment lost 5 bases and the J segment 6 bases; nucleotides outside the gene matches: 13. The CDR3 bases are TGTGCCAGCAGCCTGCTCTGGCGGGAGAATAGCGAGCAGTACTTC. Translating it yields CASSLLWRENSEQYF. Looking up the rest from reference TRBV7-2 and TRBJ2-7 gives the full variable domain: GAGVSQSPSNKVTEKGKDVELRCDPISGHTALYWYRQSLGQGLEFLIYFQGNSAPDKSGLPSDRFSAERTGGSVSTLTIQRTQQEDSAVYLCASSLLWRENSEQYFGPGTRLTVT.

The V call is TRBV6-5, the J call TRBJ1-1, with D tentatively TRBD1 (5 bases). V lost 6 bases and J lost 5, with 16 bases in between. Germline CDR1 reads MNHEY; CDR2 reads SVGAGI. This CDR3 region has 14 residues. The DNA for the CDR3 is TGTGCCAGCAGACCTATAGGGGTCGGGACTGAAGCTTTCTTT. Translated, it gives CASRPIGVGTEAFF.

A word on this clone: Other DNA sequences in this specimen translate into the identical CDR3. V usage is TRBV9 and J usage is TRBJ1-1, with D unclear. CDR3 length: 13 residues. Germline V lookup: CDR1 SGDLS, CDR2 YYNGEE. V lost 0 bases and J 2 bases, leaving 5 bases between the germline ends. Here the CDR3 DNA reads TGTGCCAGCAGCGTAGCCCGCAACACTGAAGCTTTCTTT. Amino acid sequence: CASSVARNTEAFF.

The J gene is TRBJ1-1, the V gene TRBV15, with D hard to call. The CDR3 sequence is 13 residues long. The germline CDR1 and CDR2 sequences are LNHNV and YYDKDF (reference sequence). The germline V and J ends were trimmed by 1 base and 5 bases, with 8 bases remaining between them. Written as DNA, the CDR3 is TGTGCCACCAGCAGAGGGGCGGGTACTGAAGCTTTCTTT. Protein sequence: CATSRGAGTEAFF.

This chain connects TRBV29-1 to TRBJ2-3; 14 bases are a match to TRBD2. The CDR3 covers 19 residues. The ends lost 2 bases at V and 1 base at J; junction bases unmatched: 11. In germline, CDR1 is SQVTM, CDR2 ANQGSEA. The CDR3 region has the DNA TGCAGCGTTGAATTTTGGGGACTAGCGGGAGCGCGGGGCACAGATACGCAGTATTTT. Translated, it gives CSVEFWGLAGARGTDTQYF.

The genes are TRBV18 and TRBJ2-3, with D possibly matching TRBD2 (6 bases). V dropped 3 bases and J dropped 1 base, with 17 bases sitting between them. The CDR3 covers 17 residues. Per the germline V gene, CDR1 is KGHSH and CDR2 is LQKENI. CDR3 sequence (DNA): TGTGCCAGCTCACCGGCGGGGCCCACCCTCGGCACAGATACGCAGTATTTT. This gives the protein CASSPAGPTLGTDTQYF.

This clone was seen once. The chain's CDR3 is CAWQDRGATGELFF. As DNA, the CDR3 is TGTGCCTGGCAGGACAGGGGTGCCACCGGGGAGCTGTTTTTT. The chain employs TRBV30 and TRBJ2-2; 9 nucleotides line up with TRBD1. CDR1 and CDR2 from the germline V gene are GTSNPN and SVGIG (reference sequence). Trimming at V came to 5 bases and at J to 4 bases, leaving 5 bases not matched to a gene. This CDR3 contains 14 residues.

The CDR3 reads CASSVGYFTEAFF. The CDR3 bases are TGTGCCAGCAGTGTAGGATATTTCACTGAAGCTTTCTTT. The V gene is TRBV6-1, the J gene TRBJ1-1, with D unclear. The CDR3 is 13 residues long. Germline CDR1 and CDR2: MNHNS and SASEGT. V dropped 4 bases and J dropped 4 bases, with 10 bases sitting between them.

This chain connects TRBV30 to TRBJ1-2; possible D gene TRBD1, 5 bases. The germline V and J ends were trimmed by 8 bases and 8 bases, with 24 bases remaining between them. In germline, CDR1 is GTSNPN, CDR2 SVGIG (reference sequence). The CDR3 has 14 amino acids. The CDR3 nucleotides read TGTGCCCTAACCATCACACAGGCCAATAGGGGCTACACCTTC. This gives the protein CALTITQANRGYTF.

The gene calls are TRBV2 and TRBJ2-1; D might be TRBD2 (5 bases). The CDR3 runs 13 residues. Trimming took off 7 bases at V and 7 bases at J, with 14 bases between the two ends. The V gene's germline CDR1 is SNHLY and CDR2 FYNNEI. The CDR3 spells CASIKGWENEQFF. In nucleotides, the CDR3 is TGTGCCAGCATTAAAGGGTGGGAGAATGAGCAGTTCTTC.